This is a list of T cell receptor beta chains from one sample in a study of PD-1 blockade in classical Hodgkin lymphoma. Profiled with immunoSEQ multiplex PCR; TCRdb holds only in-frame clones, not every one. The sample includes tens of thousands of clones, approximately 80% of them seen just once. This specimen consisted of peripheral blood mononuclear cells (PBMCs), obtained before the fourth cycle of nivolumab. The source of these receptors is a human donor with classical Hodgkin lymphoma. CDR3s include the opening cysteine and the closing phenylalanine or tryptophan. D genes are given only for firm matches. Clone size is shown for a subset of rows, as once, few, many or a class of expanded clone.

j_gene,d_gene,abundance,v_gene,CDR3nt,CDR3aa
TRBJ2-3,TRBD2,-,TRBV7-3,TGTGCCAGCAGCCCTAGCGGGGGGCCTAGCACAGATACGCAGTATTTT,CASSPSGGPSTDTQYF
TRBJ2-2,TRBD2,few,TRBV10-2,TGCGCCAGCAGACTAGCGGGTGACACCGGGGAGCTGTTTTTT,CASRLAGDTGELFF
TRBJ2-5,-,-,TRBV7-9,TGTGCCAGCAGCTTATCCACCCAGGAGACCCAGTACTTC,CASSLSTQETQYF
TRBJ2-7,-,-,TRBV4-1,TGCGCCAGCAGCCAAGCAGGGTACGAGCAGTACTTC,CASSQAGYEQYF
TRBJ1-1,-,-,TRBV7-2,TGTGCCAGCAGCTTACCGAAGGACACTGAAGCTTTCTTT,CASSLPKDTEAFF
TRBJ2-4,-,-,TRBV28,TGTGCCAGCAGCGATAGTACAGCCAAAAACATTCAGTACTTC,CASSDSTAKNIQYF
TRBJ1-5,-,-,TRBV13,TGTGCCAGCAGCCCGGACGGGAATCAGCCCCAGCATTTT,CASSPDGNQPQHF
TRBJ1-2,-,-,TRBV12-5,TGTGCTAGTGGTTTACCCGTTAAGGGGTATGGCTACACCTTC,CASGLPVKGYGYTF
TRBJ2-5,TRBD2,-,TRBV5-1,TGCGCCAGCAGCTCATCTCGGGGGGGCTGGACCCAGTACTTC,CASSSSRGGWTQYF
TRBJ1-4,TRBD1,-,TRBV6-1,TGTGCCAGCAGTGATTCCGACAGGGTAGAAGAAAAACTGTTTTTT,CASSDSDRVEEKLFF
TRBJ1-2,TRBD1,-,TRBV4-1,TGCGCCAGCAGCCCCCGGGACAGCGACTATGGCTACACCTTC,CASSPRDSDYGYTF
TRBJ1-5,-,once,TRBV9,TGTGCCAGCAGCGCGGACCTAAGCAATCAGCCCCAGCATTTT,CASSADLSNQPQHF
TRBJ1-6,-,-,TRBV4-2,TGTGCCAGCAGCCAAGGGGGCCGGGGGGTTTTACCCCTCCACTTT,CASSQGGRGVLPLHF
TRBJ1-5,-,-,TRBV4-1,TGCGCCAGCAGCGTTCAGGGGCAGCTCAATCAGCCCCAGCATTTT,CASSVQGQLNQPQHF
TRBJ2-3,-,-,TRBV9,TGTGCCAGCAGCGTAGCCGGTGGGCGCGGCACAGATACGCAGTATTTT,CASSVAGGRGTDTQYF
TRBJ2-5,-,-,TRBV5-6,TGTGCCAGCAGCTTATTCCTCGGCCAAGAGACCCAGTACTTC,CASSLFLGQETQYF
TRBJ2-7,TRBD2,-,TRBV11-2,TGTGCCAGCAGCCCCAGCCGGGCTAGCGGTCCCTACGAGCAGTACTTC,CASSPSRASGPYEQYF
TRBJ2-1,-,-,TRBV7-2,TGTGCCAGCAGCTTAGCAGGGAGCGAGCAGTTCTTC,CASSLAGSEQFF
TRBJ2-5,-,-,TRBV2,TGTGCCAGCAGCCGACGGCATCAAGAGACCCAGTACTTC,CASSRRHQETQYF
TRBJ1-3,-,-,TRBV9,TGTGCCAGCAGCGTAGGGAATACGGGAAACACCATATATTTT,CASSVGNTGNTIYF
TRBJ2-1,-,-,TRBV11-2,TGTGCCAGCAGCTTAGAGGTTGGGGGGCCGGATGAGCAGTTCTTC,CASSLEVGGPDEQFF
TRBJ1-1,TRBD1,-,TRBV5-1,TGCGCCAGCAGCTTGGAGGGGGCACGATCGTCTGTCACTGAAGCTTTCTTT,CASSLEGARSSVTEAFF
TRBJ2-7,-,-,TRBV4-3,TGCGCCAGCAGCCAATACTACCCCACGCCCTACGAGCAGTACTTC,CASSQYYPTPYEQYF
TRBJ2-4,-,once,TRBV4-1,TGCGCCAGCAGCCAAGAGTTCGCAGGCGGAGTGCAGTACTTC,CASSQEFAGGVQYF
TRBJ1-1,TRBD1,-,TRBV5-1,TGCGCCAGCAATGGACAGGGGATTCAGAACACTGAAGCTTTCTTT,CASNGQGIQNTEAFF
TRBJ2-7,TRBD2,-,TRBV19,TGTGCCAGTAGTATTGGAGCCACGGGGGGGGAGCAGTACTTC,CASSIGATGGEQYF
TRBJ2-4,TRBD2,-,TRBV4-2,TGTGCCAGCAGCCAAGGGGGGGGTTTGTCCAAAAACATTCAGTACTTC,CASSQGGGLSKNIQYF
TRBJ1-1,-,-,TRBV11-2,TGTGCCAGCAGCCAGTTCGAGGGGAGCACTGAAGCTTTCTTT,CASSQFEGSTEAFF
TRBJ1-2,-,-,TRBV30,TGTGCCTGGAGTGTACTTTCAGCCTTCTATGGCTACACCTTC,CAWSVLSAFYGYTF
TRBJ2-2,-,-,TRBV7-2,TGTGCCAGCAAGCTAGCGCGGAACACCGGGGAGCTGTTTTTT,CASKLARNTGELFF
TRBJ2-7,TRBD2,-,TRBV5-4,TGTGCCAGCAGCTCCGCGGGGTCCGGGGGGACTCGGGACGAGCAGTACTTC,CASSSAGSGGTRDEQYF
TRBJ1-5,-,few,TRBV19,TGTGCCAGTAGTACACTTAGCAATCAGCCCCAGCATTTT,CASSTLSNQPQHF
TRBJ1-1,-,-,TRBV20-1,TGCAGCCGACAGACCCACACTGAAGCTTTCTTT,CSRQTHTEAFF
TRBJ1-1,-,-,TRBV7-8,TGTGCCAGCAGCTTAAGGGGGTGGGACACTGAAGCTTTCTTT,CASSLRGWDTEAFF
TRBJ1-5,-,-,TRBV7-9,TGTGCCAGCAGCTCACCAGGCAATCAGCCCCAGCATTTT,CASSSPGNQPQHF
TRBJ2-1,TRBD2,-,TRBV2,TGTGCCAGCAGGGCTAGCGGGGGGGTCCATGAGCAGTTCTTC,CASRASGGVHEQFF
TRBJ2-3,TRBD2,-,TRBV19,TGTGCCAGTAGTACGCGAACTAGCGGGGGGGTGGATACGCAGTATTTT,CASSTRTSGGVDTQYF
TRBJ1-6,TRBD1,-,TRBV7-8,TGTGCCAGCAGCTTGGGACAGGGCTATTCACCCCTCCACTTT,CASSLGQGYSPLHF
TRBJ1-2,-,-,TRBV5-4,TGTGCCAGCAGCTTGTCCTTCAACTATGGCTACACCTTC,CASSLSFNYGYTF
TRBJ2-5,-,-,TRBV4-2,TGTGCCAGCAGCCAAGACAGATTCCAAGAGACCCAGTACTTC,CASSQDRFQETQYF
TRBJ1-2,-,-,TRBV13,TGTGCCAGCAGCCTAGCCGGTATCTATGGCTACACCTTC,CASSLAGIYGYTF
TRBJ2-3,TRBD2,-,TRBV7-2,TGTGCCAGCAGCTTTCAAGCGGGGGGGTTAACAGATACGCAGTATTTT,CASSFQAGGLTDTQYF
TRBJ1-1,TRBD1,-,TRBV5-5,TGTGCCAGCAGCTTGGCCGGACAGGACACTGAAGCTTTCTTT,CASSLAGQDTEAFF
TRBJ1-1,-,once,TRBV9,TGTGCCAGCAGCGTTCGGCAGACAAACACTGAAGCTTTCTTT,CASSVRQTNTEAFF
TRBJ1-1,TRBD1,-,TRBV2,TGTGCCAGCAGTGAACCGGACAGGGAAGCTTTCTTT,CASSEPDREAFF
TRBJ1-5,-,-,TRBV7-8,TGTGCCAGCAGACTCGGACGGGGGAATCAGCCCCAGCATTTT,CASRLGRGNQPQHF
TRBJ2-5,TRBD2,-,TRBV5-5,TGTGCCAGCACCCTAGAGGTAGCGGGGGGGACCCAGTACTTC,CASTLEVAGGTQYF
TRBJ2-7,-,-,TRBV5-1,TGCGCCAGCAGCTTGGAACACCCGGCCCAGGACGAGCAGTACTTC,CASSLEHPAQDEQYF
TRBJ2-1,-,-,TRBV9,TGTGCCAGCAGCGTAGGTGTCGGTAGCTCCTACAATGAGCAGTTCTTC,CASSVGVGSSYNEQFF
TRBJ1-6,TRBD1,-,TRBV7-3,TGTGCCAGCAGCCGGGACAGCCCAAATTCACCCCTCCACTTT,CASSRDSPNSPLHF
TRBJ2-1,TRBD2,once,TRBV5-1,TGCGCCAGCAGCTGGGGGACTAGCGGGGGTAATGAGCAGTTCTTC,CASSWGTSGGNEQFF
TRBJ2-5,TRBD1,-,TRBV7-3,TGTGCCAGCAGCTTAACGGGACAGGGCTATGAGACCCAGTACTTC,CASSLTGQGYETQYF
TRBJ2-7,TRBD1,once,TRBV29-1,TGCAGCGTTGGGGGGCCAGGGGGCGAGCAGTACTTC,CSVGGPGGEQYF
TRBJ1-2,-,once,TRBV10-3,TGTGCCATCAGTGAGGTAAAGGTTTCGAACTATGGCTACACCTTC,CAISEVKVSNYGYTF
TRBJ2-3,TRBD2,-,TRBV27,TGTGCCAGCAGTGCCCGCGGAGAAGCGGGGGGGCGGGCAGATACGCAGTATTTT,CASSARGEAGGRADTQYF
TRBJ2-2,-,few,TRBV19,TGTGCCTCAGGAACCGGGGAGCTGTTTTTT,CASGTGELFF
TRBJ2-7,-,-,TRBV27,TGTGCCAGCAGCCACCAGGGTACCTACGAGCAGTACTTC,CASSHQGTYEQYF
TRBJ2-1,-,-,TRBV20-1,TGCAGTGCTAGTTCCTACAATGAGCAGTTCTTC,CSASSYNEQFF
TRBJ2-4,-,-,TRBV5-8,TGTGCCAGCAGCTCCCTAGCCAAAAACATTCAGTACTTC,CASSSLAKNIQYF
TRBJ2-1,TRBD2,-,TRBV5-1,TGCGCCAGCAGCTTGCGGGGTGCGGGGGGGCGTAATGAGCAGTTCTTC,CASSLRGAGGRNEQFF